This is a list of T cell receptor beta chains from one sample in a study of beta chain features in type 1 diabetes. Only in-frame clones appear in the TCRdb table, and some are missing; sequencing was by immunoSEQ multiplex PCR. The repertoire includes around 280,000 clones, over 12% of them detected once, and less than 0.02% sits in the top ten. The sequencing sample was made of naive CD4+ T cells from blood. These receptors all come from a man aged 18-30 years with type 1 diabetes. The CDR3 runs from the conserved cysteine through the conserved F or W. A D gene is named only where the DNA matches it firmly. Clone size is stated in some rows and not others, as once, few, many or a class when expanded.

v_call: TRBV5-1
j_call: TRBJ2-7
d_call: NA
clone_size: few
cdr3_nt: TGCGCCAGCAGCTTGGAGATGAGGGGGGAGCAGTACTTC
cdr3_aa: CASSLEMRGEQYF

v_call: TRBV21-1
j_call: TRBJ2-5
d_call: NA
clone_size: few
cdr3_nt: TGTGCCAGCAGCAAAGACGGGACGGAGGGGGAGACCCAGTACTTC
cdr3_aa: CASSKDGTEGETQYF

v_call: TRBV11-2
j_call: TRBJ2-7
d_call: NA
clone_size: NA
cdr3_nt: TGTGCCAGCAGCTTAGTTGCGCGTACCTACGAGCAGTACTTC
cdr3_aa: CASSLVARTYEQYF

v_call: TRBV29-1
j_call: TRBJ2-7
d_call: NA
clone_size: few
cdr3_nt: TGCAGCGTTGATGGAGCGGACTCCTACGAGCAGTACTTC
cdr3_aa: CSVDGADSYEQYF

v_call: TRBV27
j_call: TRBJ1-2
d_call: NA
clone_size: NA
cdr3_nt: TGTGCCAGCAGTCTAGGGACATCCAAGCGAGAGGGCTACACCTTC
cdr3_aa: CASSLGTSKREGYTF

v_call: TRBV28
j_call: TRBJ2-7
d_call: NA
clone_size: few
cdr3_nt: TGTGCCAGCCGTACCTTAGGGGGGGACTACGAGCAGTACTTC
cdr3_aa: CASRTLGGDYEQYF

v_call: TRBV5-1
j_call: TRBJ1-1
d_call: NA
clone_size: few
cdr3_nt: TGCGCCAGCAGCCCGAGGGTATGGAACACTGAAGCTTTCTTT
cdr3_aa: CASSPRVWNTEAFF

v_call: TRBV30
j_call: TRBJ1-1
d_call: NA
clone_size: NA
cdr3_nt: TGTGCCTGGAATTCGGTGCAGAACACTGAAGCTTTCTTT
cdr3_aa: CAWNSVQNTEAFF

v_call: TRBV28
j_call: TRBJ1-2
d_call: TRBD1
clone_size: few
cdr3_nt: TGTGCCAGCACTCCGACAGGGGTGACAAAAGGCTACACCTTC
cdr3_aa: CASTPTGVTKGYTF

v_call: TRBV9
j_call: TRBJ2-1
d_call: NA
clone_size: NA
cdr3_nt: TGTGCCAGCAGCGTAGAGGGGGGAGGGCCACCCTACAATGAGCAGTTCTTC
cdr3_aa: CASSVEGGGPPYNEQFF

v_call: TRBV19
j_call: TRBJ2-4
d_call: TRBD2
clone_size: NA
cdr3_nt: TGTGCCAGTAGTATCATCGGCGCGGGAGCTAACATTCAGTACTTC
cdr3_aa: CASSIIGAGANIQYF

v_call: TRBV4-1
j_call: TRBJ2-3
d_call: NA
clone_size: NA
cdr3_nt: TGCGCCAGCAGCCAAGTAGGGGTCAGCACAGATACGCAGTATTTT
cdr3_aa: CASSQVGVSTDTQYF

v_call: TRBV6-5
j_call: TRBJ2-7
d_call: TRBD1
clone_size: NA
cdr3_nt: TGTGCCAGCAGTTACTCGGGATCAGGGGGCTACGAGCAGTACTTC
cdr3_aa: CASSYSGSGGYEQYF

v_call: TRBV14
j_call: TRBJ2-5
d_call: NA
clone_size: many
cdr3_nt: TGTGCCAGCAGCCGCGAAGAGACCCAGTACTTC
cdr3_aa: CASSREETQYF

v_call: TRBV6-5
j_call: TRBJ2-7
d_call: NA
clone_size: NA
cdr3_nt: TGTGCCAGCAGCGCTGGAGGACGAGCTTCGCAGTACTTC
cdr3_aa: CASSAGGRASQYF

v_call: TRBV10-3
j_call: TRBJ2-1
d_call: NA
clone_size: NA
cdr3_nt: TGTGCCATCAGTGCTTCAGGGGTTTACAATGAGCAGTTCTTC
cdr3_aa: CAISASGVYNEQFF

v_call: TRBV13
j_call: TRBJ1-2
d_call: TRBD1
clone_size: few
cdr3_nt: TGTGCCAGCAGCCTCCGGACAGGGAAGAGGGGCTATGGCTACACCTTC
cdr3_aa: CASSLRTGKRGYGYTF

v_call: TRBV25-1
j_call: TRBJ2-5
d_call: TRBD2
clone_size: NA
cdr3_nt: TGTGCCAGCAGTGAAGTTAGCGGGACTGAGACCCAGTACTTC
cdr3_aa: CASSEVSGTETQYF

v_call: TRBV19
j_call: TRBJ2-1
d_call: TRBD2
clone_size: few
cdr3_nt: TGTGCCAGTAGCGGGACTAGCGGGAGGGGCAATGAGCAGTTCTTC
cdr3_aa: CASSGTSGRGNEQFF

v_call: TRBV19
j_call: TRBJ2-7
d_call: TRBD1
clone_size: NA
cdr3_nt: TGTGCCAGTAGTATGATACGCGGGACAGGCTCCTACGAGCAGTACTTC
cdr3_aa: CASSMIRGTGSYEQYF

v_call: TRBV11-2
j_call: TRBJ2-3
d_call: NA
clone_size: few
cdr3_nt: TGTGCCAGCAGCCAACTGCGGACGGCACGGGGGATGGCGCAGTATTTT
cdr3_aa: CASSQLRTARGMAQYF

v_call: TRBV9
j_call: TRBJ2-5
d_call: TRBD2
clone_size: NA
cdr3_nt: TGTGCCAGCAGCGTAGGAGAGCGGGGTTCGGAGACCCAGTACTTC
cdr3_aa: CASSVGERGSETQYF